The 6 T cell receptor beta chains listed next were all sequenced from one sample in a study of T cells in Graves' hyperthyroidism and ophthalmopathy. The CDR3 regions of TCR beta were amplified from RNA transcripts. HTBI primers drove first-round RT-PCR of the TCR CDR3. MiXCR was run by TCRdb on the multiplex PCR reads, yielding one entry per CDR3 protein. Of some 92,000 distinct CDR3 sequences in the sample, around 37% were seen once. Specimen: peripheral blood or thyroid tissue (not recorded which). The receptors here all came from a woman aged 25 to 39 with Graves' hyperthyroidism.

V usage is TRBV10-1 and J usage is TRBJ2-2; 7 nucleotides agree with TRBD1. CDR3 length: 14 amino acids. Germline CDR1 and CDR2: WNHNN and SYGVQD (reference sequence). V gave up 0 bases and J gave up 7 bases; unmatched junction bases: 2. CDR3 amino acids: CASSESTGRGELFF. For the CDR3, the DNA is TGCGCCAGCAGTGAGTCGACAGGGCGCGGGGAGCTGTTTTTT.

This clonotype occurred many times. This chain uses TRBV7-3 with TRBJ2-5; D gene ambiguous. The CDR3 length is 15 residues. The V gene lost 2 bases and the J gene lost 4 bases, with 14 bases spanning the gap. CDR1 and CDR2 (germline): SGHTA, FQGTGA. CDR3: CASSLYGRRGETQYF. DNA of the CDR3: TGTGCCAGCAGCTTATATGGCCGCAGAGGAGAGACCCAGTACTTC.

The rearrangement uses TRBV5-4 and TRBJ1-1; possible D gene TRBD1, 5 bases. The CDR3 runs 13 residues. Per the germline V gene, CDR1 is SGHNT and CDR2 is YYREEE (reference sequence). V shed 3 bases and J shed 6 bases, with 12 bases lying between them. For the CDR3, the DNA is TGTGCCAGCAGCTCGGGACCGCCATCTGAAGCTTTCTTT. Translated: CASSSGPPSEAFF.

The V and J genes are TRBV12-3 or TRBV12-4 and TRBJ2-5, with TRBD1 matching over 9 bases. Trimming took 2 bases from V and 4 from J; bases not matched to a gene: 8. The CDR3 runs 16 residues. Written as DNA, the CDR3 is TGTGCCAGCAGTTTATCTTCGGGACAGGGCGGAGAGACCCAGTACTTC. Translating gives CASSLSSGQGGETQYF.

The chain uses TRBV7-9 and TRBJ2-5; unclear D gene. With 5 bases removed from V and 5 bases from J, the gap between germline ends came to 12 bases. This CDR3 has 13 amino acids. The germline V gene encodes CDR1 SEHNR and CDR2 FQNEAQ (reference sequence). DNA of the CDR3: TGTGCCAGCAGCCTCCTGACTTTGGAGACCCAGTACTTC. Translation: CASSLLTLETQYF.

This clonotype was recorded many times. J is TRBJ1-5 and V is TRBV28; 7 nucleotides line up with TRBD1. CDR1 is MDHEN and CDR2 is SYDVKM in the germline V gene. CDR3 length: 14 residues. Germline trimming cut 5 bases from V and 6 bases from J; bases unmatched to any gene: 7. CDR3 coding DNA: TGTGCCAGCAGTCGGACAGGAGGAGGTCAGCCCCAGCATTTT. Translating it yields CASSRTGGGQPQHF.